The 20 T cell receptor beta chains presented below share a single source sample, sequenced in a study of T-cell reconstitution after alpha-beta-depleted transplantation in children. Researchers prepared the TCRbeta library using unique molecular identifiers, the study reports. A single record per CDR3 protein comes from TCRdb applying MiXCR to the PCR reads. The sample has roughly 500,000 distinct CDR3 sequences; approximately 32% are singletons. The starting material was PBMCs from the stem cell graft donor, obtained from the stem cell graft. The receptors here all came from a human donor who donated a stem cell graft to a child with aplastic anemia.

The chain joins TRBV30 to TRBJ2-3; 7 bases fit TRBD2. The CDR3 extends over 12 amino acids. The germline V gene encodes CDR1 GTSNPN and CDR2 SVGIG (reference sequence). V was clipped by 4 bases and J by 5 bases; unmatched bases: 3. CDR3 loop: CAWTPGGDTQYF. The CDR3 DNA reads TGTGCCTGGACCCCGGGAGGAGATACGCAGTATTTT.

This rearrangement joins TRBV10-1 to TRBJ2-1; perhaps TRBD2 as D (6 bases). V lost 8 bases to trimming and J lost 4 bases, with 15 bases between them. From germline, CDR1 is WNHNN and CDR2 SYGVQD (reference sequence). The CDR3 is 14 amino acids. The CDR3 loop is CASGARAGYNEQFF. In DNA form, the CDR3 reads TGCGCCAGCGGGGCTAGGGCGGGATACAATGAGCAGTTCTTC.

This clonotype was seen a few times. This chain joins TRBV12-3 or TRBV12-4 and TRBJ2-3; D is ambiguous. The CDR3 spans 12 residues. Trimming stripped 7 bases from V and 5 bases from J, with 10 bases between. This CDR3 reads CASTLGRDTQYF. CDR3 DNA: TGTGCCAGCACTCTAGGGCGAGATACGCAGTATTTT.

This chain uses TRBV5-1 with TRBJ2-1; D unclear. Germline CDR1 and CDR2: SGHRS and YFSETQ. Trimming left V 7 bases short and J 0 bases short, with 11 bases between. The CDR3 totals 14 residues. The CDR3 protein is CASCFGSSYNEQFF. The DNA for the CDR3 is TGCGCCAGCTGTTTCGGAAGCTCCTACAATGAGCAGTTCTTC. Combining the CDR3 with reference TRBV5-1 and TRBJ2-1 gives the whole variable domain KAGVTQTPRYLIKTRGQQVTLSCSPISGHRSVSWYQQTPGQGLQFLFEYFSETQRNKGNFPGRFSGRQFSNSRSEMNVSTLELGDSALYLCASCFGSSYNEQFFGPGTRLTVL.

This clonotype was counted only a few times. This sequence joins TRBV27 and TRBJ1-6; D ambiguous. Germline V gene lookup returns CDR1 MNHEY and CDR2 SMNVEV (reference sequence). V lost 5 bases to trimming and J lost 8 bases, with 16 bases between them. This CDR3 has 15 amino acids. The CDR3 protein is CASSLTGRRDSPLHF. CDR3 nucleotide sequence: TGTGCCAGCAGTCTTACCGGGAGAAGGGATTCACCCCTCCACTTT.

This clonotype has just a few counts. The chain is built from TRBV10-2 and TRBJ1-2; D unclear. With 4 bases removed from V and 5 bases from J, the gap between germline ends came to 11 bases. This CDR3 comprises 13 residues. CDR1 WSHSY and CDR2 SAAADI come from the germline V gene. The CDR3 DNA sequence: TGCGCCAGCAGTGCAACTTTAGATTATGGCTACACCTTC. Its protein product is CASSATLDYGYTF.

The DNA for the CDR3 is TGCGCCAGCAGCATTGGCCAAGACACTGAAGCTTTCTTT. Translation: CASSIGQDTEAFF. The chain recombines TRBV5-1 with TRBJ1-1, with D hard to call. The CDR3 has 13 residues. Deletions cut 4 bases from V and 3 bases from J, with 10 bases between. Germline V lookup: CDR1 SGHRS, CDR2 YFSETQ.

This chain connects TRBV20-1 to TRBJ1-3; 8 bases are a match to TRBD1. This CDR3 spans 13 amino acids. The germline gives CDR1 DFQATT, CDR2 SNEGSKA (reference sequence). The junction had 4 bases not matched to a gene; V was cut back by 4 bases and J by 5 bases. In DNA, the CDR3 is TGCAGTGCTAATCGACAGGGGAGAAACACCATATATTTT. Its protein product is CSANRQGRNTIYF.

The chain links TRBV6-2 or TRBV6-3 to TRBJ2-7; 9 nucleotides line up with TRBD2. This CDR3 has 16 residues. Germline CDR1 reads MNHEY; CDR2 reads SVGEGT. Trimming cost V 6 bases and J 2 bases; bases outside gene matches: 11. The chain's CDR3 is CASSTHRTSVAYEQYV. In DNA form, the CDR3 reads TGTGCCAGCAGCACCCATCGGACTAGCGTCGCCTACGAGCAGTACGTC.

V usage is TRBV9 and J usage is TRBJ2-1; 10 positions agree with TRBD2. Germline CDR1 reads SGDLS; CDR2 reads YYNGEE. The trim removed 3 bases at V and 2 bases at J, leaving 5 bases unmatched. CDR3 length equals 16 residues. The CDR3 region is CASSATGTSAYNEQFF. The CDR3 bases are TGTGCCAGCAGCGCTACCGGGACTAGCGCCTACAATGAGCAGTTCTTC.

This clonotype appeared a few times. CDR3: CSAREGGRGTDTQYF. The CDR3 region has the DNA TGCAGTGCTAGAGAGGGCGGGAGGGGGACAGATACGCAGTATTTT. V and J are TRBV20-1 and TRBJ2-3, with 9 bases aligning to TRBD2. With 0 bases clipped from V and 3 bases from J, the junction kept 4 bases outside the gene matches. The CDR3 is 15 residues long. Germline V gene data show CDR1 as DFQATT and CDR2 as SNEGSKA (reference sequence).

This clonotype was seen only a few times. The chain is built from TRBV30 and TRBJ2-7; 9 bases map to TRBD1. J was trimmed by 0 bases and V by 8 bases; bases with no gene match: 8. The length of the CDR3 is 14 residues. The V gene's germline CDR1 is GTSNPN and CDR2 SVGIG (reference sequence). The CDR3 DNA follows: TGTGCCCGGTCCAGGACAGGGGACTCCTACGAGCAGTACTTC. Translated, it gives CARSRTGDSYEQYF.

This chain joins TRBV4-3 and TRBJ2-3; D is possibly TRBD2 (6 bases). This CDR3 spans 14 amino acids. Germline V gene data show CDR1 as LGHNA and CDR2 as YSLEER. V was pared by 5 bases and J by 6 bases, with 15 bases between. The CDR3 nucleotides read TGCGCCAGCAGCGTGGAGGGGAAATCGGATACGCAGTATTTT. This gives the protein CASSVEGKSDTQYF.

The chain recombines TRBV29-1 with TRBJ1-1; D is ambiguous. The germline CDR1 and CDR2 sequences are SQVTM and ANQGSEA. V lost 4 bases and J lost 5, with 20 bases in between. The CDR3 sequence is 15 residues long. The CDR3 loop is CSVGRPAARLTEAFF. CDR3 nucleotides: TGCAGCGTTGGTCGTCCGGCGGCCAGATTAACTGAAGCTTTCTTT.

CDR3 nucleotides: TGCAGTGCTTCAGGAGGAGCGGGAAACACCATATATTTT. Translation gives CSASGGAGNTIYF. The chain combines TRBV20-1 with TRBJ1-3; D is ambiguous. Trimming took off 5 bases at V and 4 bases at J, with 12 bases between the two ends. The germline V gene encodes CDR1 DFQATT and CDR2 SNEGSKA (reference sequence). The CDR3 sequence is 13 residues long.

This clonotype was counted between two and nine times. The V and J genes are TRBV12-3 or TRBV12-4 and TRBJ1-1, with D perhaps TRBD1 (5 bases). The CDR3 runs to 13 residues. The ends were cut back, 6 bases at V and 6 bases at J, with 14 bases in the middle. CDR3: CASSPGLMAEAFF. CDR3 coding DNA: TGTGCCAGCAGCCCAGGGTTGATGGCTGAAGCTTTCTTT.

In this sample, this clonotype turned up a few times. The rearrangement uses TRBV27 and TRBJ1-6; D is ambiguous. The CDR3 loop spans 18 amino acids. Trimming removed 0 bases at V and 0 bases at J, with 12 bases between. Germline V lookup: CDR1 MNHEY, CDR2 SMNVEV (reference sequence). The CDR3 here is CASSLSAPLRSYNSPLHF. In nucleotides, the CDR3 is TGTGCCAGCAGTTTATCCGCACCGCTACGCTCCTATAATTCACCCCTCCACTTT.

This clonotype was counted between two and nine times. V usage is TRBV9 and J usage is TRBJ1-1, with TRBD1 matching 9 bases. CDR1 and CDR2 (germline): SGDLS, YYNGEE. The CDR3 is 17 amino acids. V gave up 2 bases and J gave up 4 bases; unmatched junction bases: 12. The CDR3, as DNA: TGTGCCAGCAGCGTCGGGACAGGGATCCCTTTCGTCACTGAAGCTTTCTTT. It codes for CASSVGTGIPFVTEAFF.

This clonotype occurred a few times. The rearrangement links TRBV11-3 to TRBJ2-3; 7 nucleotides align to TRBD2. The CDR3 covers 15 residues. Germline V lookup: CDR1 SGHNT, CDR2 YENEEA. J lost 0 bases, V lost 4 bases, and 4 bases had no gene match. This CDR3 reads CASSWPGGSTDTQYF. The DNA of the CDR3 is TGTGCCAGCAGCTGGCCCGGGGGGAGCACAGATACGCAGTATTTT.

This clonotype was seen a handful of times. Its ends do not fully match the called genes, so a read error is possible. This chain connects TRBV12-3 or TRBV12-4 to TRBJ1-5; D may be TRBD1 (6 bases). The CDR3 covers 13 residues. CDR3 nucleotides: TGTGCCAGCAGTCCTCCGGCCGGACAGCCTCAGCATTTT. Its protein product is CASSPPAGQPQHF.